A single T cell receptor beta chain is shown here with its context. This entry is derived from a study of blood T cell repertoires in COVID-19. Study overall: From the United States, Italy and Spain came samples of acute and convalescent COVID-19. The analysed material was cDNA or gDNA that came from T cells, B-cell-depleted T cells, or PBMCs.

In the study's own analysis: Nucleated cell number was recorded as an estimate derived from reference gene primer amplification. The repertoire was sequenced with immunoSEQ multiplex PCR; TCRdb's copy has only in-frame clones and lacks some. V and J calls plus clone size are reproduced from that table; the DNA served to infer D and trimming. Of 300,000 to 400,000 clones in the sample, around nine tenths are singletons; the top ten hold roughly 3.5%. Trimming took off 1 base at V and 6 bases at J, with 10 bases between the two ends. The CDR3 sequence is 14 residues long. Germline assignment: CDR1 SGHNT and CDR2 YENEEA.

The chain uses TRBV11-3 and TRBJ2-1; a weak D match, TRBD2 (5 bases). This TCR was sampled from a woman between 18 and 29 years old who had recovered from COVID-19. The sample taken for sequencing was peripheral blood. This CDR3 is CASSLAGRINEQFF. The CDR3 DNA is TGTGCCAGCAGCTTAGCTGGGAGAATCAATGAGCAGTTCTTC.